This TCR beta chain was obtained from a study of shared clonotypes between healthy human individuals. This CDR3 is 13 amino acids long. Germline V gene data show CDR1 as MNHNS and CDR2 as SASEGT. The germline V and J ends were trimmed by 8 bases and 4 bases, with 14 bases remaining between them. Remarks on this clone: Its antigen is currently unknown.

Points from the study as a whole: Enrolling few donors narrowed the genetic and exposure-history diversity that was represented. Tissues were not sampled, only blood, and their repertoires likely differ.

Clones were sequenced by immunoSEQ multiplex PCR, and TCRdb holds only the in-frame ones, with some missing. The repertoire holds fewer than 600,000 clones, with 70% to 80% as singletons. Sequenced sample: PBMCs. The chain is built from TRBV6-1 and TRBJ1-2, with unresolved D. The sequence was collected from a woman aged 40 to 50 in good health. Some clones in this sample may be carry-over from other donors' samples. The CDR3 sequence is CASGGGQTYGYTF. The CDR3 DNA reads TGTGCCAGCGGTGGAGGGCAGACCTATGGCTACACCTTC.